The next 9 T cell receptor beta chains were all read from a single sample in a study of Ad26.COV2.S vaccination and SARS-CoV-2 variants. Profiling relied on immunoSEQ multiplex PCR, and the TCRdb table lists in-frame clones only, not all of them. The data contain some 180,000 clones, approximately 88% of them seen just once; the ten biggest clones take up around 6.3%. The sequences come from peripheral blood, collected after recovery from COVID-19. Receptors were obtained from a human donor who had recovered from COVID-19.

The V call is TRBV7-2, the J call TRBJ1-1; 7 bases are shared with TRBD1. V trimming: 4 bases; J trimming: 4 bases; junction bases outside the gene matches: 9. Germline V CDR1 and CDR2: SGHTA, FQGNSA. This CDR3 has 15 residues. The CDR3 region is CASSSIDRVGTEAFF. CDR3 nucleotide sequence: TGTGCCAGCAGCTCTATAGACAGGGTGGGCACTGAAGCTTTCTTT. Together with reference TRBV7-2 and TRBJ1-1, the CDR3 gives the full variable domain: GAGVSQSPSNKVTEKGKDVELRCDPISGHTALYWYRQSLGQGLEFLIYFQGNSAPDKSGLPSDRFSAERTGGSVSTLTIQRTQQEDSAVYLCASSSIDRVGTEAFFGQGTRLTVV.

This clone was seen once. This chain joins TRBV28 and TRBJ2-5; no clear D gene. Trimming removed 2 bases at V and 6 bases at J, with 4 bases between. Germline V gives CDR1 MDHEN, CDR2 SYDVKM. This CDR3 is built from 11 residues. The CDR3 DNA sequence: TGTGCCAGCAGTTTAGATCAGACCCAGTACTTC. Translating it yields CASSLDQTQYF.

The V and J genes are TRBV7-9 and TRBJ1-4, with D possibly being TRBD1 (5 bases). The CDR3 contains 14 residues. V gave up 1 base and J gave up 6 bases, with 9 bases separating them. The V gene's germline CDR1 is SEHNR and CDR2 FQNEAQ (reference sequence). The CDR3 loop reads CASSLGQGYEKLFF. The CDR3 DNA follows: TGTGCCAGCAGCTTAGGGCAGGGTTATGAAAAACTGTTTTTT.

This clone was seen once. The chain employs TRBV18 and TRBJ2-1; 12 nucleotides line up with TRBD2. The CDR3 is 16 amino acids. Germline V gene lookup returns CDR1 KGHSH and CDR2 LQKENI. Trimming cost V 3 bases and J 10 bases; bases outside gene matches: 10. DNA for the CDR3: TGTGCCAGCTCACCCGGACTAGCGGGACCCTACGCAGAGCAGTTCTTC. This translates into CASSPGLAGPYAEQFF.

This chain joins TRBV7-3 and TRBJ2-5; D may be TRBD1 (6 bases). The V and J ends lost 8 bases and 5 bases respectively, with 21 bases between them. The CDR3 extends over 15 amino acids. The germline V gene encodes CDR1 SGHTA and CDR2 FQGTGA. CDR3 DNA: TGTGCCAGCCCCTCGAACAGGGTACTCATGGAGACCCAGTACTTC. Residues: CASPSNRVLMETQYF.

The V gene is TRBV6-5, the J gene TRBJ1-1; D is uncertain. The CDR3 totals 13 residues. In germline, CDR1 is MNHEY, CDR2 SVGAGI. V dropped 6 bases and J dropped 1 base, with 9 bases sitting between them. DNA of the CDR3: TGTGCCAGCAGCCCGGAGAGGAACACTGAAGCTTTCTTT. Translation gives CASSPERNTEAFF.

About this clone itself: This sample includes further DNA sequences coding for the same CDR3. The chain recombines TRBV6-5 with TRBJ2-7; D unclear. Between the trimmed V and J ends, which lost 0 bases and 1 base, there was a span of 10 bases. The CDR3 is made up of 15 amino acids. The germline gives CDR1 MNHEY, CDR2 SVGAGI. The CDR3: CASSYSGGGSYEQYF. CDR3 DNA: TGTGCCAGCAGTTACTCGGGTGGCGGATCCTACGAGCAGTACTTC.

V and J are TRBV20-1 and TRBJ2-1; possibly TRBD1 or TRBD2 for D (6 bases each). Deletions cut 3 bases from V and 7 bases from J, with 16 bases between. Germline V gene lookup returns CDR1 DFQATT and CDR2 SNEGSKA (reference sequence). This CDR3 is built from 14 residues. The CDR3 coding sequence is TGCAGTGCTAGTAAGGGAACAGGGAGGAATGAGCAGTTCTTC. Translating it yields CSASKGTGRNEQFF.

In DNA form, the CDR3 reads TGTGCCAGCAGTCGACAGGGGAGGCAGTACTTC. Amino acids: CASSRQGRQYF. The chain combines TRBV6-5 with TRBJ2-7; 8 positions agree with TRBD1. J lost 9 bases, V lost 5 bases, and 3 bases had no gene match. This CDR3 region has 11 residues. Germline V gene lookup returns CDR1 MNHEY and CDR2 SVGAGI.